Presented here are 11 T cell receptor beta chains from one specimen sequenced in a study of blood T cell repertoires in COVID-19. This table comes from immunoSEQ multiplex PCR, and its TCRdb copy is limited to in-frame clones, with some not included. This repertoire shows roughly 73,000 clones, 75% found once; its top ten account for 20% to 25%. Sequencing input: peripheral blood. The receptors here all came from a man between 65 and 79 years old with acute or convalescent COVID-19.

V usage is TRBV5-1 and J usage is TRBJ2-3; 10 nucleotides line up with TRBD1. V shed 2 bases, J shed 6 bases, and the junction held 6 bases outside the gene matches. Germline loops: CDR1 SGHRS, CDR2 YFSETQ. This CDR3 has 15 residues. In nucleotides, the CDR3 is TGCGCCAGCAGCTTTTCTGACAGGGGGCTTGATACGCAGTATTTT. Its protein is CASSFSDRGLDTQYF. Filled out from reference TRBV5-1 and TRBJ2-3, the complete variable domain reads KAGVTQTPRYLIKTRGQQVTLSCSPISGHRSVSWYQQTPGQGLQFLFEYFSETQRNKGNFPGRFSGRQFSNSRSEMNVSTLELGDSALYLCASSFSDRGLDTQYFGPGTRLTVL.

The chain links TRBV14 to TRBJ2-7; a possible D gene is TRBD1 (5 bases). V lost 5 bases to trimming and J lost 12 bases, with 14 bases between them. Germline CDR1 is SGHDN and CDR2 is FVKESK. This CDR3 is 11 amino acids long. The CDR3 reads CASSKGQMLYF. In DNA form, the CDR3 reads TGTGCCAGCAGCAAGGGGCAAATGCTGTACTTC.

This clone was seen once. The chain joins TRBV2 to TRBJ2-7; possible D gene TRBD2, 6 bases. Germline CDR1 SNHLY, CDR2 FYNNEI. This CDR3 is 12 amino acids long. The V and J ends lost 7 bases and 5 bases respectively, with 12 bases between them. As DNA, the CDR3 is TGTGCCAGCACTATGACTAGGAACGAGCAGTACTTC. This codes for CASTMTRNEQYF.

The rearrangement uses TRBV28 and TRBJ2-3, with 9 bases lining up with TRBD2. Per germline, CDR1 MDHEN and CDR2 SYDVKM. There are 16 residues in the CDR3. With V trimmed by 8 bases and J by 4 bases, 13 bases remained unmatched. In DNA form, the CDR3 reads TGTGCCAGCCCCCCCCTAGCGGGAAAGATCGCAGATACGCAGTATTTT. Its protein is CASPPLAGKIADTQYF.

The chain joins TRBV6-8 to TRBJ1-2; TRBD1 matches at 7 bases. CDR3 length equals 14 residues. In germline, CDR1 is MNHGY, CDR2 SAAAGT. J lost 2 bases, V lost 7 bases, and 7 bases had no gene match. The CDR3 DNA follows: TGTGCCAGCACCTCGGGACAGCTAAACTATGGCTACACCTTC. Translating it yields CASTSGQLNYGYTF.

Written as DNA, the CDR3 is TGTGCCAGCAGTTATACAGGGGGCGAAATGGATGGCTACACCTTC. Its protein product is CASSYTGGEMDGYTF. The rearrangement uses TRBV6-2 or TRBV6-3 and TRBJ1-2; 9 nucleotides agree with TRBD1. CDR1 MNHEY and CDR2 SVGEGT come from the germline V gene. The V segment lost 3 bases and the J segment 6 bases; nucleotides outside the gene matches: 8. The CDR3 runs to 15 residues.

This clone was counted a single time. CDR3 coding DNA: TGTGCCAGCAGCGTAGCTACTCAGGGAACCGCTTTCTTT. The encoded protein is CASSVATQGTAFF. The rearrangement joins TRBV9 to TRBJ1-1; maybe TRBD1 (5 bases). Trimming took off 0 bases at V and 11 bases at J, with 14 bases between the two ends. This CDR3 comprises 13 residues. Germline CDR1 SGDLS, CDR2 YYNGEE.

The CDR3 DNA is TGTGCCAGCAGTTTAGGCTCAGGGCGGTCCCTCGGAAGCAATCAGCCCCAGCATTTT. The encoded protein is CASSLGSGRSLGSNQPQHF. The chain joins TRBV27 to TRBJ1-5; TRBD1 is a possible D gene (5 bases). Trimming removed 2 bases at V and 1 base at J, with 21 bases between. The CDR3 extends over 19 amino acids. CDR1 is MNHEY, CDR2 SMNVEV, per germline (reference sequence).

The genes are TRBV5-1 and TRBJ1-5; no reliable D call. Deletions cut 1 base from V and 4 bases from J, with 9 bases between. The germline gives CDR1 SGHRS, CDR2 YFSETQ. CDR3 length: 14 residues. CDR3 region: CASSLIPGNQPQHF. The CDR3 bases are TGCGCCAGCAGCTTGATTCCGGGTAATCAGCCCCAGCATTTT.

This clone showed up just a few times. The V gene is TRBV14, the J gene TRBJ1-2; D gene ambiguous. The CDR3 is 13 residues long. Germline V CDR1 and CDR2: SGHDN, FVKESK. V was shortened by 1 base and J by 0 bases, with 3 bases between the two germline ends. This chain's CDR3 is CASSQGTNYGYTF. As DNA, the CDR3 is TGTGCCAGCAGCCAAGGTACTAACTATGGCTACACCTTC. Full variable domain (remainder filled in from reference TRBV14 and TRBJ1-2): EAGVTQFPSHSVIEKGQTVTLRCDPISGHDNLYWYRRVMGKEIKFLLHFVKESKQDESGMPNNRFLAERTGGTYSTLKVQPAELEDSGVYFCASSQGTNYGYTFGSGTRLTVV.

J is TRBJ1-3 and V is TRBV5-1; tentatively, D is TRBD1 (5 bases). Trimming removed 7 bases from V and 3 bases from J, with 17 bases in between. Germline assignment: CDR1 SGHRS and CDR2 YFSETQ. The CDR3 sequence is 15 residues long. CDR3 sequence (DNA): TGCGCCAGCGCTGGCACAGGCGAAGGTGGAAACACCATATATTTT. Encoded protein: CASAGTGEGGNTIYF.